This TCR beta chain was observed in a study of T-cell reconstitution after alpha-beta-depleted transplantation in children. Germline V lookup: CDR1 SQVTM, CDR2 ANQGSEA. The CDR3 consists of 11 residues. Trimming removed 7 bases at V and 4 bases at J, with 9 bases between. This clonotype was seen at least ten times. As it was prepared, the TCRbeta library received unique molecular identifiers. TCRdb re-called the PCR reads through MiXCR, storing one row per CDR3 protein. The sample includes some 400,000 distinct CDR3 sequences, about a fifth of them seen just once. The sequencing here drew on PBMCs from the stem cell graft donor, taken from the stem cell graft. The gene calls are TRBV29-1 and TRBJ2-3; D is possibly TRBD1 (5 bases). The source of this sequence is a human donor who donated a stem cell graft to a child with acute myeloid leukemia. This CDR3 is CSGKGADTQYF. The CDR3 DNA reads TGCAGCGGAAAAGGGGCAGATACGCAGTATTTT.